This record looks at one T cell receptor beta chain sequence and its context. Its antigen is unknown. This specimen belongs to a study of vaccination effects on CD4 cells after COVID-19. Study background: Each participant was given two doses of one vaccine (BNT162b2 or mRNA-1273).

TCRdb's table, derived via immunoSEQ multiplex PCR, lists solely in-frame clones and lacks some. The sample includes about 50,000 clones, about 83% of them seen just once. Study results and limitations: Clones arising from infection and from vaccination showed marked clonal contraction late after vaccination.

Following a roughly 10-day culture, CD4+ T cells were purified. Vaccine recipients lacked prior SARS-CoV-2 infection and had negative nucleocapsid antibodies. The CDR3 is 12 amino acids. Looked up from germline, CDR1 is WSHSY and CDR2 is SAAADI. Trimming stripped 3 bases from V and 6 bases from J, with 6 bases between. This material consisted of CD4+ T cells from PBMCs cultured without peptide, taken before COVID-19 vaccination. The chain couples TRBV10-2 to TRBJ1-5; D unclear. This clonotype originated in a human donor who received a COVID-19 vaccine. CDR3 coding DNA: TGCGCCAGCAGTGAACTTCCTCAGCCCCAGCATTTT. Translation gives CASSELPQPQHF.